Following are 23 T cell receptor beta chains from one sample sequenced in a study of blood T cells in healthy people across ages. Next came a second PCR, run for 7 to 11 cycles, which used a sample-barcoded 5' primer along with a J-beta primer mix. TCRdb ran MiXCR on the 5' RACE reads and lists one entry per CDR3 protein. The sample includes about 900,000 distinct CDR3 sequences, roughly 52% of them seen just once. The sequencing sample was made of blood. Receptors were obtained from a man aged 25 to 45 in good health.

This chain connects TRBV14 to TRBJ1-6; D remains unclear. Germline assignment: CDR1 SGHDN and CDR2 FVKESK. Trimming cost V 3 bases and J 7 bases, with 10 bases left between them. CDR3 length equals 14 residues. CDR3 sequence reads: CASSQGRENSPLHF. For the CDR3, the DNA is TGTGCCAGCAGCCAGGGCCGGGAGAATTCACCCCTCCACTTT.

The chain couples TRBV14 to TRBJ2-5; a possible D gene is TRBD1 (5 bases). Trimming took 4 bases from V and 1 from J, leaving 10 bases between them. This CDR3 comprises 14 residues. Germline loops: CDR1 SGHDN, CDR2 FVKESK. The CDR3 sequence: CASSPSGSQETQYF. In DNA, the CDR3 is TGTGCCAGCAGCCCTTCAGGGTCCCAAGAGACCCAGTACTTC.

CDR3 sequence: CASSPGRWGNIQYF. Written as DNA, the CDR3 is TGCGCCAGCAGCCCGGGACGGTGGGGGAACATTCAGTACTTC. The chain employs TRBV5-1 and TRBJ2-4; D assignment may be TRBD1 or TRBD2 (5 bases each). Germline lookup yields CDR1 SGHRS and CDR2 YFSETQ. The CDR3 covers 14 residues. V lost 4 bases, J lost 7 bases, and 15 bases lay in between.

This clonotype was observed a few times. The chain couples TRBV6-2 or TRBV6-3 to TRBJ2-7; no definite D call. The germline gives CDR1 MNHEY, CDR2 SVGEGT. The CDR3 spans 13 residues. The V end was cut by 2 bases, the J end by 0 bases, with 5 bases between. Here the CDR3 DNA reads TGTGCCAGCAGTTACCAGACCTCCTACGAGCAGTACTTC. This gives the protein CASSYQTSYEQYF.

CDR3 nucleotide sequence: TGCGCCAGCAGCCCGAACGCAGGTTACTCCTACGAGCAGTACTTC. This gives the protein CASSPNAGYSYEQYF. The chain carries TRBV4-1 and TRBJ2-7, with D uncertain. Trimming took 4 bases from V and 0 from J, leaving 13 bases between them. Germline assignment: CDR1 MGHRA and CDR2 YSYEKL. This CDR3 is 15 amino acids long.

This clonotype was counted only a few times. The V and J genes are TRBV20-1 and TRBJ1-1; D remains unclear. CDR1 and CDR2 (germline): DFQATT, SNEGSKA (reference sequence). With 5 bases removed from V and 0 bases from J, the gap between germline ends came to 10 bases. CDR3 length: 13 residues. CDR3 nucleotide sequence: TGCAGTGCTCCTTCGACAATGAACACTGAAGCTTTCTTT. Translating it yields CSAPSTMNTEAFF.

The chain has TRBV4-1 and TRBJ2-5; D perhaps matches TRBD2 (6 bases). V gave up 0 bases and J gave up 13 bases, with 21 bases separating them. Looked up from germline, CDR1 is MGHRA and CDR2 is YSYEKL. This CDR3 spans 15 amino acids. The CDR3 protein is CASSQDGGKASMLYF. In DNA, the CDR3 is TGCGCCAGCAGCCAAGATGGCGGGAAAGCTTCTATGTTGTACTTC.

V is TRBV4-3 and J is TRBJ2-3; 9 bases are a match to TRBD1. Looked up from germline, CDR1 is LGHNA and CDR2 is YSLEER. The CDR3 spans 19 residues. V was clipped by 5 bases and J by 2 bases; unmatched bases: 17. As DNA, the CDR3 is TGCGCCAGCAGCGAGCGGGACAGGGACGGTCGGGGGCCCACAGATACGCAGTATTTT. This gives the protein CASSERDRDGRGPTDTQYF.

The CDR3 region is CASSLPGTGGYEQYF. The CDR3 region has the DNA TGCGCCAGCAGCTTACCTGGGACAGGGGGCTACGAGCAGTACTTC. J is TRBJ2-5 and V is TRBV5-1, with TRBD1 identical over 11 bases. The DNA end is more similar to TRBJ2-7, so the J call may be wrong. The CDR3 consists of 15 residues. The germline gives CDR1 SGHRS, CDR2 YFSETQ.

This chain uses TRBV29-1 with TRBJ1-4; TRBD1 aligns across 8 bases. Germline values: CDR1 SQVTM, CDR2 ANQGSEA. Trimming took 7 bases from V and 0 from J; bases not matched to a gene: 4. The CDR3 covers 14 residues. The CDR3 here is CSARDRTTNEKLFF. CDR3 bases: TGCAGCGCCCGGGACAGGACAACTAATGAAAAACTGTTTTTT.

The chain employs TRBV20-1 and TRBJ1-6, with 7 nucleotides matching TRBD1. The trim removed 3 bases at V and 5 bases at J, leaving 28 bases unmatched. CDR1 and CDR2 (germline): DFQATT, SNEGSKA (reference sequence). This CDR3 is 22 amino acids long. CDR3 sequence (DNA): TGCAGTGCTAGTGTTTTGGACAGGTCTCTCGGATCCTATAATCCGAATAATTCACCCCTCCACTTT. As protein: CSASVLDRSLGSYNPNNSPLHF.

J is TRBJ1-2 and V is TRBV6-2 or TRBV6-3, with D possibly being TRBD1 (5 bases). V lost 2 bases and J lost 4, with 11 bases in between. Looked up from germline, CDR1 is MNHEY and CDR2 is SVGEGT. The CDR3 spans 14 residues. CDR3 nucleotide sequence: TGTGCCAGCAGTTACGACGGGGGAAGCTATGGCTACACCTTC. This encodes CASSYDGGSYGYTF.

This clonotype was seen a few times. The V gene is TRBV3-1, the J gene TRBJ2-3; 7 bases fit TRBD1. The CDR3 has 15 residues. CDR1 and CDR2 (germline): LGHDT, YNNKEL (reference sequence). V lost 2 bases, J lost 0 bases, and 2 bases stayed unmatched. The DNA for the CDR3 is TGTGCCAGCAGCCAAATGACAGGGAGCACAGATACGCAGTATTTT. It translates to CASSQMTGSTDTQYF.

In its sample, this clonotype was seen a few times. The CDR3 spells CAISATSGGADTQYF. As DNA, the CDR3 is TGTGCCATCAGTGCCACTAGCGGGGGGGCGGATACGCAGTATTTT. J is TRBJ2-3 and V is TRBV10-3; the match to TRBD2 covers 13 bases. The trim removed 4 bases at V and 6 bases at J, leaving 4 bases unmatched. The germline V gene has CDR1 ENHRY and CDR2 SYGVKD. The CDR3 length is 15 residues.

J is TRBJ1-1 and V is TRBV12-3 or TRBV12-4, with D hard to call. V gave up 7 bases and J gave up 7 bases, with 10 bases separating them. This CDR3 is built from 11 residues. The CDR3 sequence: CASIRAVEAFF. Written as DNA, the CDR3 is TGTGCCAGCATCCGGGCCGTTGAAGCTTTCTTT.

This clonotype occurred a few times. This chain uses TRBV24-1 with TRBJ2-5; tentative D call: TRBD1 (6 bases). V gave up 9 bases and J gave up 0 bases, with 19 bases separating them. Germline-derived CDR1 and CDR2 are KGHDR and SFDVKD. The CDR3 sequence is 16 residues long. The CDR3 coding sequence is TGTGCCACCTCCGACAGGTCGATGGGGTACCAAGAGACCCAGTACTTC. Its protein is CATSDRSMGYQETQYF.

This sequence joins TRBV12-5 and TRBJ2-1; 9 nucleotides match TRBD2. Losses at the gene ends were 6 bases for V and 5 bases for J; bases not matched to a gene: 5. The CDR3 runs to 14 residues. Germline CDR1 is LGHNT and CDR2 is FRNRAP. CDR3: CASGQGLADNEQFF. CDR3 in DNA: TGTGCTAGTGGCCAGGGACTAGCAGACAATGAGCAGTTCTTC.

In its sample, this clonotype was seen a few times. The genes are TRBV29-1 and TRBJ1-4; D is undetermined. There are 13 residues in the CDR3. Per germline, CDR1 SQVTM and CDR2 ANQGSEA. The germline V and J ends were trimmed by 5 bases and 7 bases, with 14 bases remaining between them. The CDR3 reads CSVYDGEAEKLFF. The CDR3, as DNA: TGCAGCGTTTATGATGGGGAGGCTGAAAAACTGTTTTTT. Drawing the rest from reference TRBV29-1 and TRBJ1-4, the complete variable domain is SAVISQKPSRDICQRGTSLTIQCQVDSQVTMMFWYRQQPGQSLTLIATANQGSEATYESGFVIDKFPISRPNLTFSTLTVSNMSPEDSSIYLCSVYDGEAEKLFFGSGTQLSVL.

The rearrangement links TRBV6-1 to TRBJ2-1; TRBD2 is a possible D gene (6 bases). Trimming shortened V by 1 base and J by 9 bases, and 7 bases separated the two germline ends. The CDR3 sequence is 12 residues long. Germline assignment: CDR1 MNHNS and CDR2 SASEGT. The CDR3 region is CASSEDSGEQFF. CDR3 nucleotides: TGTGCCAGCAGTGAAGATAGCGGTGAGCAGTTCTTC.

In regard to this clonotype: A much more abundant neighbour one base away suggests this may be a read error. This sequence joins TRBV9 and TRBJ2-7, with D tentatively TRBD1 (6 bases). This CDR3 is built from 14 residues. V lost 0 bases to trimming and J lost 2 bases, with 9 bases between them. Germline CDR1 and CDR2: SGDLS and YYNGEE. The CDR3 DNA sequence: TGTGCCAGCAGCGTAGCTGAGGGGGCCTACGAGCAGTACTTC. Protein product: CASSVAEGAYEQYF.

The chain links TRBV29-1 to TRBJ2-5, with 9 positions matching TRBD1. TRBJ2-7 explains the end of the DNA better; the J call may be wrong. Germline values: CDR1 SQVTM, CDR2 ANQGSEA. The CDR3 has 13 residues. The CDR3 loop reads CSANDRGKAEQYF. The CDR3, as DNA: TGCAGCGCCAATGACAGGGGGAAGGCCGAGCAGTACTTC.

This clonotype was observed a few times. This chain joins TRBV4-1 and TRBJ1-6; TRBD1 aligns across 8 bases. J gave up 0 bases and V 8 bases, and 6 bases lay outside the gene matches. This CDR3 spans 16 amino acids. From germline, CDR1 is MGHRA and CDR2 YSYEKL. CDR3 DNA: TGCGCCAGCGAGGGACAGGACAGCTCCTATAATTCACCCCTCCACTTT. Translated, it gives CASEGQDSSYNSPLHF.

In its sample, this clonotype was seen a few times. The chain has TRBV12-3 or TRBV12-4 and TRBJ2-7; TRBD1 agrees at 8 bases. This CDR3 is 16 amino acids long. Trimming at V came to 6 bases and at J to 1 base, leaving 11 bases not matched to a gene. The CDR3 sequence is CASSRGGTGASYEQYF. As DNA, the CDR3 is TGTGCCAGCAGCCGTGGGGGGACAGGAGCGTCCTACGAGCAGTACTTC.